The rows below give T cell receptor beta chains drawn from one sample of a study of T cells in Graves' hyperthyroidism and ophthalmopathy. TCRdb ran MiXCR on the multiplex PCR reads and lists one entry per CDR3 protein. Of fewer than 250,000 distinct CDR3 sequences listed, about 24% are singletons. Sequenced material: blood. Source of these receptors: a woman aged 40 to 50 with Graves' ophthalmopathy. Each CDR3 is given without its conserved first and last residue.

TRBV6-1	TRBJ2-7	ASISNSGPPYEQY
TRBV9	TRBJ1-2	ASSATGANYGYT
TRBV29-1	TRBJ1-2	SVEDPQSYGYT
TRBV27	TRBJ2-7	ASSFGQEGYEQY
TRBV20-1	TRBJ2-7	SAPGGIYEQY
TRBV7-3	TRBJ2-5	ASSLIGEETQY
TRBV12-3/TRBV12-4	TRBJ2-5	ASSNYDQRTQY
TRBV2	TRBJ1-5	ASTEGGNQPQH
TRBV6-1	TRBJ2-7	ASSEEGSSYEQY
TRBV12-3/TRBV12-4	TRBJ1-5	ASSLMGPNQPQH
TRBV6-5	TRBJ2-7	ASSYSQVGSYEQY
TRBV28	TRBJ1-5	ASRGRGASNQPQH